A selection of T cell receptor beta chains follows, all from one sample in a study of blood T cell repertoires in COVID-19. Some clones are missing from TCRdb's copy, which holds only in-frame ones; the method was immunoSEQ multiplex PCR. Of approximately 300,000 clones listed, 90% are singletons. Sequencing was performed on peripheral blood. These receptors were obtained from a woman aged 40 to 55 with COVID-19, enrolled during active disease. CDR3s include the opening cysteine and the closing phenylalanine or tryptophan. Each record gives: J gene, V gene, D gene, CDR3 DNA, CDR3 protein. A D gene is named only where the DNA matches it firmly.

TRBJ2-7	TRBV15	TRBD1	TGTGCCACCAGCAACAGGACAGGACGAATCTACGAGCAGTACTTC	CATSNRTGRIYEQYF
TRBJ1-1	TRBV6-2/TRBV6-3	TRBD1	TGTGCCAGCAGCTTAAGGGGGCATATTACTGAAGCTTTCTTT	CASSLRGHITEAFF
TRBJ2-2	TRBV6-4	.	TGTGCCAGCAGTGACCACGGGAGTGCTACCGGGGAGCTGTTTTTT	CASSDHGSATGELFF
TRBJ1-1	TRBV20-1	TRBD1	TGCAGTGCTAGTGGGTTAAAGGGGGCCTCGGGAAACACTGAAGCTTTCTTT	CSASGLKGASGNTEAFF
TRBJ1-3	TRBV5-1	.	TGCGCCAGCAGCACATCTGGGCGGACATCTGGAAACACCATATATTTT	CASSTSGRTSGNTIYF
TRBJ1-2	TRBV19	TRBD1	TGTGCCACCCAAAGTCGTGCGACAGGGGACTATGGCTACACCTTC	CATQSRATGDYGYTF
TRBJ1-2	TRBV5-6	.	TGTGCCAGCAGACTGGTAGGGAGCTATGGCTACACCTTC	CASRLVGSYGYTF
TRBJ2-7	TRBV9	.	TGTGCCAGCAGCCGCGGGGTAGCGGTAGACGAGCAGTACTTC	CASSRGVAVDEQYF
TRBJ1-2	TRBV7-2	.	TGTGCCAGCAGCCAGACAGCGTTTGGCTACACCTTC	CASSQTAFGYTF
TRBJ2-7	TRBV6-5	TRBD1	TGTGCCAGCAGACGACGACAGGGCCTCCCCTACGAGCAGTACTTC	CASRRRQGLPYEQYF
TRBJ1-5	TRBV28	.	TGTGCCAGCAGTTTAGTGGGGGCTGGCAATCAGCCCCAGCATTTT	CASSLVGAGNQPQHF
TRBJ1-1	TRBV28	.	TGTGCCAGCAGCCCCGGGGGGAACACTGAAGCTTTCTTT	CASSPGGNTEAFF
TRBJ2-7	TRBV27	TRBD2	TGTGCCAGCAGTCTGGGACTAGCGGGAGGTACCTACGAGCAGTACTTC	CASSLGLAGGTYEQYF